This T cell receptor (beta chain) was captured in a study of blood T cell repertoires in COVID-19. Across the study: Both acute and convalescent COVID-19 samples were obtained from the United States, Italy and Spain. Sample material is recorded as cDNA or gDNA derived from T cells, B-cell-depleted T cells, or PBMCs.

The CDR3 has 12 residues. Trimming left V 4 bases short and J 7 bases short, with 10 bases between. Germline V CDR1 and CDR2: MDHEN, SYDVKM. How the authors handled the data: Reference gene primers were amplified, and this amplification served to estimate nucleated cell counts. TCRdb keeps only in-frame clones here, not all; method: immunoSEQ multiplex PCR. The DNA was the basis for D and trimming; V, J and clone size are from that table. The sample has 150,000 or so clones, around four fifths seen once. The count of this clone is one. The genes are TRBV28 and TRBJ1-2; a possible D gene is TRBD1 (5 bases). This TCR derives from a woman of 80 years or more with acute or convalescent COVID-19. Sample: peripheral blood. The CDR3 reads CASSSTVTGYTF. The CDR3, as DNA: TGTGCCAGCAGTTCGACAGTTACTGGCTACACCTTC.